This passage covers 20 T cell receptor beta chains from one sample sequenced in a study of OX40 agonist ivuxolimab in advanced cancers. The protocol was immunoSEQ multiplex PCR, while the TCRdb copy is restricted to in-frame clones and leaves out a portion. The table shows around 27,000 clones, with more than 70% occurring only once. The source was CD4+ or CD8+ T cells sorted from blood, collected in a trial of the OX40 agonist ivuxolimab. These receptors were taken from an adult with an advanced solid tumor such as melanoma, head and neck, liver or kidney cancer.

This clone was seen just once. The chain couples TRBV27 to TRBJ2-7; TRBD2 agrees at 8 bases. The CDR3 covers 14 residues. Germline trimming cut 8 bases from V and 3 bases from J; bases unmatched to any gene: 9. Germline loops: CDR1 MNHEY, CDR2 SMNVEV (reference sequence). The CDR3 DNA reads TGTGCCAGCGGGCATTTAGCGGGGCGCTACGAGCAGTACTTC. Its translation: CASGHLAGRYEQYF.

The chain combines TRBV29-1 with TRBJ1-2, with 8 bases matching TRBD1. Germline CDR1 is SQVTM and CDR2 is ANQGSEA. The CDR3 consists of 12 residues. V lost 3 bases to trimming and J lost 7 bases; unmatched junction nucleotides: 4. CDR3: CSVDAGGFGYTF. The CDR3 DNA reads as TGCAGCGTTGATGCAGGGGGCTTTGGCTACACCTTC.

In DNA form, the CDR3 reads TGTGCCACGCGCCGGGGCGTTGGGGAGAATGAAAAACTGTTTTTT. This translates into CATRRGVGENEKLFF. This sequence joins TRBV7-8 and TRBJ1-4; possible D gene TRBD1, 5 bases. CDR3 size: 15 residues. Germline CDR1 reads SGHVS; CDR2 reads FQNEAQ. The V and J ends lost 10 bases and 5 bases respectively, with 20 bases between them.

J is TRBJ2-2 and V is TRBV10-3, with D maybe TRBD2 (5 bases). V shed 4 bases and J shed 7 bases, with 10 bases lying between them. CDR3 length: 13 amino acids. Germline V CDR1 and CDR2: ENHRY, SYGVKD. The CDR3 loop reads CAISVDYGGELFF. The CDR3 bases are TGTGCCATCAGTGTAGACTACGGCGGGGAGCTGTTTTTT.

The chain employs TRBV9 and TRBJ2-2; 7 bases map to TRBD2. Trimming removed 0 bases from V and 4 bases from J; junction bases left unmatched: 9. Germline CDR1 reads SGDLS; CDR2 reads YYNGEE. The CDR3 extends over 17 amino acids. The CDR3 is CASSVEGTGGFTGELFF. For the CDR3, the DNA is TGTGCCAGCAGCGTAGAGGGGACCGGGGGGTTCACCGGGGAGCTGTTTTTT.

V and J are TRBV9 and TRBJ1-4; D unresolved. The CDR3 is 14 residues long. Trimming took off 3 bases at V and 3 bases at J, with 9 bases between the two ends. Germline V gene data show CDR1 as SGDLS and CDR2 as YYNGEE. This CDR3 reads CASSGGQSNEKLFF. The CDR3 DNA follows: TGTGCCAGCAGCGGGGGTCAGTCTAATGAAAAACTGTTTTTT.

The V call is TRBV30, the J call TRBJ2-1; TRBD1 agrees at 9 bases. The germline CDR1 and CDR2 sequences are GTSNPN and SVGIG (reference sequence). CDR3 size: 14 residues. The CDR3 reads CARRRTGDYNEQFF. Here the CDR3 DNA reads TGTGCGCGGAGGAGGACAGGGGATTACAATGAGCAGTTCTTC.

The V and J genes are TRBV27 and TRBJ1-1, with 7 bases fitting TRBD1. The CDR3 contains 16 residues. V was clipped by 5 bases and J by 3 bases; unmatched bases: 12. The V gene's germline CDR1 is MNHEY and CDR2 SMNVEV (reference sequence). The DNA of the CDR3 is TGTGCCAGCAGTCTGGGACAGCTCGGGGGGTACACTGAAGCTTTCTTT. Translated, it gives CASSLGQLGGYTEAFF.

The chain couples TRBV6-5 to TRBJ1-6, with D unresolved. In germline, CDR1 is MNHEY, CDR2 SVGAGI. The CDR3 is 15 amino acids. Trimming left V 2 bases short and J 3 bases short, with 8 bases between. The CDR3 loop reads CASSYRRLYNSPLHF. CDR3 DNA: TGTGCCAGCAGTTACCGGAGACTCTATAATTCACCCCTCCACTTT.

V gene TRBV4-3 combines with J gene TRBJ2-2; D is uncertain. The germline V gene has CDR1 LGHNA and CDR2 YSLEER. The CDR3 extends over 11 amino acids. Trimming shortened V by 10 bases and J by 6 bases, and 9 bases separated the two germline ends. The CDR3 DNA follows: TGCGCCACGCTAGGGCCCGGGGAGCTGTTTTTT. This translates into CATLGPGELFF.

This chain joins TRBV5-6 and TRBJ1-1, with TRBD1 as a possible D gene (5 bases). V gave up 5 bases and J gave up 6 bases, with 23 bases separating them. In germline, CDR1 is SGHDT, CDR2 YYEEEE. The CDR3 has 16 amino acids. The DNA for the CDR3 is TGTGCCAGCAGGATCCGGTCCCGGGGGGAACTTGCTGAAGCTTTCTTT. It codes for CASRIRSRGELAEAFF.

The rearrangement joins TRBV9 to TRBJ2-1; 7 bases fit TRBD2. Germline V gene sequence: CDR1 SGDLS, CDR2 YYNGEE. J lost 6 bases, V lost 0 bases, and 3 bases had no gene match. CDR3 length: 14 residues. CDR3 in amino acids: CASSVGGLSNEQFF. The CDR3 bases are TGTGCCAGCAGCGTAGGGGGACTATCCAATGAGCAGTTCTTC.

Many counts were recorded for this clone. The CDR3 DNA sequence: TGTGCCAGCAGCCCGGTGACAGGGGTAAGCACTGAAGCTTTCTTT. Protein product: CASSPVTGVSTEAFF. The V gene is TRBV7-9, the J gene TRBJ1-1, with 8 bases that match TRBD1. CDR3 size: 15 residues. J was trimmed by 4 bases and V by 5 bases; bases with no gene match: 9. Germline V gene data show CDR1 as SEHNR and CDR2 as FQNEAQ (reference sequence).

The rearrangement joins TRBV5-6 to TRBJ1-5; a weak D match, TRBD1 (5 bases). The CDR3 loop spans 12 amino acids. Looked up from germline, CDR1 is SGHDT and CDR2 is YYEEEE. Trimming took 6 bases from V and 5 from J, leaving 9 bases between them. CDR3 sequence reads: CASNRFYQPQHF. The CDR3 DNA is TGTGCCAGCAACAGGTTTTATCAGCCCCAGCATTTT. The variable domain in full, with the rest retrieved from reference TRBV5-6 and TRBJ1-5, is DAGVTQSPTHLIKTRGQQVTLRCSPKSGHDTVSWYQQALGQGPQFIFQYYEEEERQRGNFPDRFSGHQFPNYSSELNVNALLLGDSALYLCASNRFYQPQHFGDGTRLSIL.

This sequence joins TRBV4-3 and TRBJ2-5; tentative D call: TRBD1 (6 bases). The CDR3 is 16 amino acids. V dropped 0 bases and J dropped 5 bases, with 16 bases sitting between them. CDR1 and CDR2 (germline): LGHNA, YSLEER. CDR3 bases: TGCGCCAGCAGCCAAGATTGGGTCAGGGGCTGGGAGACCCAGTACTTC. It encodes CASSQDWVRGWETQYF.

The V call is TRBV4-1, the J call TRBJ1-3; the match to TRBD1 covers 8 bases. This CDR3 is 16 amino acids long. J lost 1 base, V lost 1 base, and 3 bases had no gene match. The germline CDR1 and CDR2 sequences are MGHRA and YSYEKL. CDR3 loop: CASSQVTGGSGNTIYF. In DNA form, the CDR3 reads TGCGCCAGCAGCCAAGTTACAGGGGGTTCTGGAAACACCATATATTTT.

The chain recombines TRBV6-5 with TRBJ1-4; D is possibly TRBD1 (5 bases). CDR1 and CDR2 (germline): MNHEY, SVGAGI. The V gene lost 6 bases and the J gene lost 3 bases, with 11 bases spanning the gap. This CDR3 is 14 amino acids long. CDR3 residues: CASSQQASNEKLFF. As DNA, the CDR3 is TGTGCCAGCAGCCAACAGGCCTCTAATGAAAAACTGTTTTTT.

J is TRBJ2-1 and V is TRBV6-5; D gene ambiguous. Trimming shortened V by 0 bases and J by 4 bases, and 4 bases separated the two germline ends. CDR1 is MNHEY and CDR2 is SVGAGI in the germline V gene. The CDR3 spans 13 residues. The CDR3 loop is CASSYSKYNEQFF. The DNA for the CDR3 is TGTGCCAGCAGTTACTCGAAATACAATGAGCAGTTCTTC.

The chain is built from TRBV5-6 and TRBJ2-3; perhaps TRBD1 as D (7 bases). CDR1 SGHDT and CDR2 YYEEEE come from the germline V gene. The V gene lost 5 bases and the J gene lost 1 base, with 14 bases spanning the gap. This CDR3 region has 15 residues. The CDR3 DNA sequence: TGTGCCAGCAGGGGTCAGGGGGGAGGCACAGATACGCAGTATTTT. Translated: CASRGQGGGTDTQYF.

The J gene is TRBJ2-5, the V gene TRBV28; D not resolved. Deletions cut 3 bases from V and 3 bases from J, with 14 bases between. CDR1 is MDHEN, CDR2 SYDVKM, per germline. This CDR3 region has 15 residues. CDR3 DNA sequence: TGTGCCAGCAGTTTCTCAAGAAGGACCAAAGAGACCCAGTACTTC. This encodes CASSFSRRTKETQYF.